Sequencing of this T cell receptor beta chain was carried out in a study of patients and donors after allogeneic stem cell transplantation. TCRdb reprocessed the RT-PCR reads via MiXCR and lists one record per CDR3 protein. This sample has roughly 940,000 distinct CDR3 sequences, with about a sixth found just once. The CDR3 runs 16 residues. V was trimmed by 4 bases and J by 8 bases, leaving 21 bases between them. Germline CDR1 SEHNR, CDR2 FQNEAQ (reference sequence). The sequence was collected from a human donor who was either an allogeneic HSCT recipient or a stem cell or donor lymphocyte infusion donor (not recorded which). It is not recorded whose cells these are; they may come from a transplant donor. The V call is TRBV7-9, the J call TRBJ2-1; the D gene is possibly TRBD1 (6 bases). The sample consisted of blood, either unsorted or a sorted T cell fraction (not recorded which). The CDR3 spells CASSSPTTGPGHEQFF. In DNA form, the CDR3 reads TGTGCCAGCAGCTCACCTACGACAGGCCCGGGGCATGAGCAGTTCTTC.